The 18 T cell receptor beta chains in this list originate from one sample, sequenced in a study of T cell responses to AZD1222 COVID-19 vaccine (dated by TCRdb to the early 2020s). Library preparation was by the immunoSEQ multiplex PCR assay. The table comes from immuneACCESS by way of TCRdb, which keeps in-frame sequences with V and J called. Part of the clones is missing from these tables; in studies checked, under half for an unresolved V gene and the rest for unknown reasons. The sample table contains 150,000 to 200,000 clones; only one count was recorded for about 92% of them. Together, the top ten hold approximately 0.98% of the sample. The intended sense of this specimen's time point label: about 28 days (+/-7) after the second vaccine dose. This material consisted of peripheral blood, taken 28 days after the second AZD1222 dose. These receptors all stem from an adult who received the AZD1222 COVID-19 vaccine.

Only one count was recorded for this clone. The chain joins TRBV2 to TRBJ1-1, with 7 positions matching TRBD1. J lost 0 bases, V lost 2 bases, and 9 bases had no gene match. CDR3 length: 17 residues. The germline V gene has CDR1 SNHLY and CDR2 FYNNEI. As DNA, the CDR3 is TGTGCCAGCAGTGAAATAGGGGGCCCCTATATGAACACTGAAGCTTTCTTT. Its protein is CASSEIGGPYMNTEAFF.

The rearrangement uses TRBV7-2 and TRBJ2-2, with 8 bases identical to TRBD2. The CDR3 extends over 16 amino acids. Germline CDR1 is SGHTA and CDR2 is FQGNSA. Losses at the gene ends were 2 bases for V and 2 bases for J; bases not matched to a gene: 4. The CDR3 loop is CASSLFTSGNTGELFF. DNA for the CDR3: TGTGCCAGCAGCTTATTTACTAGCGGAAACACCGGGGAGCTGTTTTTT.

CDR3 sequence (DNA): TGTGCCAGCAGCCCTTTCAGGGGGCTGAACTCCTACGAGCAGTACTTC. It specifies CASSPFRGLNSYEQYF. J is TRBJ2-7 and V is TRBV3-1 (or the pseudogene TRBV3-2), with 8 nucleotides matching TRBD1. The V and J ends lost 4 bases and 0 bases, in that order; junction bases with no gene match: 8. The CDR3 is 16 amino acids. Germline assignment: CDR1 LGHDT and CDR2 YNNKEL (reference sequence).

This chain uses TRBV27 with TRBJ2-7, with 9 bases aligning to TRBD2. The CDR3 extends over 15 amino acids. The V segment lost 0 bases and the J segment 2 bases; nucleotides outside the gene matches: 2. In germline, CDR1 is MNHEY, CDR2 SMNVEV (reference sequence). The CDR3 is CASSLSSSGAYEQYF. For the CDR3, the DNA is TGTGCCAGCAGTTTATCGTCTAGCGGGGCCTACGAGCAGTACTTC.

CDR3 region: CASAYRDHEQFF. In DNA form, the CDR3 reads TGTGCCAGCGCATACCGGGATCATGAGCAGTTCTTC. J is TRBJ2-1 and V is TRBV12-3 or TRBV12-4; D might be TRBD2 (5 bases). There are 12 residues in the CDR3. Trimming took off 8 bases at V and 8 bases at J, with 13 bases between the two ends.

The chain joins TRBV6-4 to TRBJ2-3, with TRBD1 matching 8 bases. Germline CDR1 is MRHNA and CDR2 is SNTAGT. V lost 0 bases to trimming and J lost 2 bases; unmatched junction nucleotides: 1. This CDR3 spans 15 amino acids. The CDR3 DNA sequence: TGTGCCAGCAGTGACTCCCAGGGGGCCACAGATACGCAGTATTTT. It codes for CASSDSQGATDTQYF.

CDR3 sequence reads: CASSFFSGSYGYTF. The CDR3 DNA is TGTGCCAGCAGTTTTTTTTCTGGGAGCTATGGCTACACCTTC. This rearrangement joins TRBV28 to TRBJ1-2; unclear D gene. The germline gives CDR1 MDHEN, CDR2 SYDVKM. There are 14 residues in the CDR3. Trimming shortened V by 3 bases and J by 4 bases, and 12 bases separated the two germline ends.

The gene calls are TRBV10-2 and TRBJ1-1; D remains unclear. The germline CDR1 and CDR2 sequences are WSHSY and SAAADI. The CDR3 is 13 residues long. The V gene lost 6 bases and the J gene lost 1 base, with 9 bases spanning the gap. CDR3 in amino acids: CASSRIKNTEAFF. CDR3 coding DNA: TGCGCCAGCAGCAGAATCAAGAACACTGAAGCTTTCTTT.

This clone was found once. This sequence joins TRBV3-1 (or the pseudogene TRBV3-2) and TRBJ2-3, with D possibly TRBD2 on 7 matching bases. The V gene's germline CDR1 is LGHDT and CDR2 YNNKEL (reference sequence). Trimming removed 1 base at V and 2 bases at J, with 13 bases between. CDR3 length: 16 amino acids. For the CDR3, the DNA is TGTGCCAGCAGCCAAGTTGGGGGGGGGCACACAGATACGCAGTATTTT. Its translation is CASSQVGGGHTDTQYF.

Written as DNA, the CDR3 is TGTGCCAGCAGTTACGCGACTAGCGGGGTCCCAGATACGCAGTATTTT. This translates into CASSYATSGVPDTQYF. The V and J genes are TRBV6-5 and TRBJ2-3, with 11 bases matching TRBD2. This CDR3 is built from 16 residues. Germline trimming cut 2 bases from V and 4 bases from J; bases unmatched to any gene: 5. Germline-derived CDR1 and CDR2 are MNHEY and SVGAGI.

The CDR3 sequence: CSVTGTSGTLSYEQYF. The DNA for the CDR3 is TGCAGCGTCACCGGGACTAGCGGGACCCTCTCCTACGAGCAGTACTTC. The chain is built from TRBV29-1 and TRBJ2-7; the match to TRBD2 covers 13 bases. The germline V gene has CDR1 SQVTM and CDR2 ANQGSEA. The V segment lost 6 bases and the J segment 0 bases; nucleotides outside the gene matches: 8. The CDR3 contains 16 residues.

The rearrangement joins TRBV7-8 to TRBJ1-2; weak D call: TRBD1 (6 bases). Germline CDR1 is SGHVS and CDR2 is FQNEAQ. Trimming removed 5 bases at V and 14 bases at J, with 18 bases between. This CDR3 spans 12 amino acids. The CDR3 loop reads CASSRGGPPQTF. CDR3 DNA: TGTGCCAGCAGCCGGGGGGGGCCCCCCCAAACCTTC.

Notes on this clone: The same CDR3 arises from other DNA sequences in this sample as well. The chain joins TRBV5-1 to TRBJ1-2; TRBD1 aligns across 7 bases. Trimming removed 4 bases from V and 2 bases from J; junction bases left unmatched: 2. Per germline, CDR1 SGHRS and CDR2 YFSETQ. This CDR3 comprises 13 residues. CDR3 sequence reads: CASSLGQNYGYTF. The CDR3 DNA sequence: TGCGCCAGCAGCCTGGGACAGAACTATGGCTACACCTTC.

The CDR3 loop reads CASSLEQPSYEQYF. CDR3 DNA sequence: TGTGCCAGCAGCTTGGAACAGCCCAGCTACGAGCAGTACTTC. V is TRBV5-5 and J is TRBJ2-7; D is unclear. The length of the CDR3 is 14 residues. Trimming removed 0 bases from V and 3 bases from J, with 10 bases in between. Germline V gene data show CDR1 as SGHKS and CDR2 as YYEKEE (reference sequence).

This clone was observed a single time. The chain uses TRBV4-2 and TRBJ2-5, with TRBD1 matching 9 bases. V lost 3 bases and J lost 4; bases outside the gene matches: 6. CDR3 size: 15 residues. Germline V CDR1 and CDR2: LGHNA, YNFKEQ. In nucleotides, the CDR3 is TGTGCCAGCAGCCAGGGTACAGGGGGCGGAGAGACCCAGTACTTC. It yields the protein CASSQGTGGGETQYF.

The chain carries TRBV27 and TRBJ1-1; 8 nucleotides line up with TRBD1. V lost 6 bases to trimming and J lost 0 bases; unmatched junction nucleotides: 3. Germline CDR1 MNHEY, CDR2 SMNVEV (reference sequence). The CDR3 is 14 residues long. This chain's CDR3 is CASRLQGVNTEAFF. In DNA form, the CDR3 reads TGTGCCAGCAGACTACAGGGGGTGAACACTGAAGCTTTCTTT.

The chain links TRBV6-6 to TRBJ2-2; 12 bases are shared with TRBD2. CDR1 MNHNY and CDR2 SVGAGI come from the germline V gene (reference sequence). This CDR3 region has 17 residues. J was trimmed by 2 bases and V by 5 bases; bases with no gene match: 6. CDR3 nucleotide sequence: TGTGCCAGCAGTCCGAGACTAGCGGGGGTTAACACCGGGGAGCTGTTTTTT. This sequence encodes CASSPRLAGVNTGELFF.

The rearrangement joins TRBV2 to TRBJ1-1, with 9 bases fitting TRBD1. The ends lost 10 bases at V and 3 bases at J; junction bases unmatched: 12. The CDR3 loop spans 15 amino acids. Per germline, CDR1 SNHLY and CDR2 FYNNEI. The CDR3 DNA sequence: TGTGCCACCCACCGGGGGACAGGGCGCGACACTGAAGCTTTCTTT. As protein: CATHRGTGRDTEAFF.